This paragraph covers one TCR beta chain sequence. Antigen: not known. The data belong to a study of T cell responses to AZD1222 COVID-19 vaccine. Whole-study results and caveats: The sample set comprised mostly white British donors with more females, and clonal diversity was possibly underestimated. Researchers took repertoire samples only after the peak T cell response had come. Nearly half of the spike-specific TCRs reportedly recognize variant regions that carry no mutations. When two AZD1222 doses had been given, Spike-specific TCR breadth and depth rose.

The table came from immunoSEQ multiplex PCR; TCRdb's copy has only in-frame clones and leaves some out. The table records about 120,000 clones, approximately 91% of them present only once. With 0 bases removed from V and 0 bases from J, the gap between germline ends came to 9 bases. Germline loops: CDR1 SGDLS, CDR2 YYNGEE. The CDR3 contains 15 residues. The chain joins TRBV9 to TRBJ1-1; D is unresolved. The material sequenced was peripheral blood, taken 28 days after the second AZD1222 dose. The receptor was derived from an adult who received the AZD1222 COVID-19 vaccine. The CDR3 bases are TGTGCCAGCAGCGTAGCTGGGCGCTTGAACACTGAAGCTTTCTTT. Amino acid sequence: CASSVAGRLNTEAFF.